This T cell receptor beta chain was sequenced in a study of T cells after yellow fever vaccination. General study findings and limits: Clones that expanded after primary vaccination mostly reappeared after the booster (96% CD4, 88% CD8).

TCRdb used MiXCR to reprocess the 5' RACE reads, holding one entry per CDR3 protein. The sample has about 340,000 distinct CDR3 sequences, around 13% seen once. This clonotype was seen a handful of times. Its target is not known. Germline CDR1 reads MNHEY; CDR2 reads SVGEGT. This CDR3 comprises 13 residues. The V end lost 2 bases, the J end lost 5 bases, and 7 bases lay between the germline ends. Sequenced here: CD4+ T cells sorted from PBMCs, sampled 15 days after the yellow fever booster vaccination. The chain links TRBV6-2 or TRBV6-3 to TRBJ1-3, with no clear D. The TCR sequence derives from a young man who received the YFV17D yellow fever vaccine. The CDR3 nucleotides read TGTGCCAGCAGTTACGAGGCGCGAAACACCATATATTTT. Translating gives CASSYEARNTIYF.